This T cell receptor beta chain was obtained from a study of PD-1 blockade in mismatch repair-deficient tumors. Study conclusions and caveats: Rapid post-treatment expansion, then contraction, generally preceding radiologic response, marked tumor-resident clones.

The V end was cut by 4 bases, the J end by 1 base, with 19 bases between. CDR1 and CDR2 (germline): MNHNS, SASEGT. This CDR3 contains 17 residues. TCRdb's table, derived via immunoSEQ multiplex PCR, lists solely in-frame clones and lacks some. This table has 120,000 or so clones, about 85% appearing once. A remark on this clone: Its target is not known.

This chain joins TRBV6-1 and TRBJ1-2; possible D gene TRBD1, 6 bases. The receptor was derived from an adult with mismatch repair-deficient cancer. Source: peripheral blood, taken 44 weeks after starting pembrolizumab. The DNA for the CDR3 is TGTGCCAGCAGTGCCCGGACGAGGGGGAAGGGTAACTATGGCTACACCTTC. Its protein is CASSARTRGKGNYGYTF.